The 11 T cell receptor beta chains below were found in one sample sequenced in a study of OX40 agonist ivuxolimab in advanced cancers. Clones were sequenced by immunoSEQ multiplex PCR, and TCRdb holds only the in-frame ones, with some missing. Among approximately 73,000 clones, 75% to 90% were seen once, and the ten largest hold under 1.5%. Source: CD4+ or CD8+ T cells sorted from blood, taken in a trial of the OX40 agonist ivuxolimab. Source of these receptors: an adult with an advanced solid tumor such as melanoma, head and neck, liver or kidney cancer.

This chain uses TRBV30 with TRBJ1-5; possibly TRBD1 for D (5 bases). With 0 bases removed from V and 4 bases from J, the gap between germline ends came to 7 bases. The CDR3 sequence is 13 residues long. Germline V gene sequence: CDR1 GTSNPN, CDR2 SVGIG (reference sequence). CDR3 in DNA: TGTGCCTGGAGTGTACAGGTTAATCAGCCCCAGCATTTT. This gives the protein CAWSVQVNQPQHF. Based on the CDR3 plus reference TRBV30 and TRBJ1-5, the full variable domain is SQTIHQWPATLVQPVGSPLSLECTVEGTSNPNLYWYRQAAGRGLQLLFYSVGIGQISSEVPQNLSASRPQDRQFILSSKKLLLSDSGFYLCAWSVQVNQPQHFGDGTRLSIL.

The V call is TRBV6-5, the J call TRBJ2-2, with D tentatively TRBD2 (6 bases). The CDR3 contains 12 residues. V was pared by 6 bases and J by 8 bases, with 10 bases between. Germline assignment: CDR1 MNHEY and CDR2 SVGAGI. DNA for the CDR3: TGTGCCAGCAGCCAGGGACTTGGGGAGCTGTTTTTT. Its protein is CASSQGLGELFF.

The chain joins TRBV28 to TRBJ1-5; TRBD1 matches at 11 bases. Germline values: CDR1 MDHEN, CDR2 SYDVKM. Germline trimming cut 5 bases from V and 2 bases from J; bases unmatched to any gene: 11. The CDR3 contains 18 residues. For the CDR3, the DNA is TGTGCCAGCAGTACCGGACAGGGGGCGTTTGTTGGCAATCAGCCCCAGCATTTT. This translates into CASSTGQGAFVGNQPQHF.

The V call is TRBV25-1, the J call TRBJ1-2; D gene unclear. V was cut by 1 base and J by 7 bases, with 16 bases left in between. This CDR3 has 15 residues. Germline CDR1 MGHDK, CDR2 SYGVNS. The CDR3 DNA reads TGTGCCAGCAGTGAATTTGTTGGCCCTGAGGGTGGCTACACCTTC. Amino acids: CASSEFVGPEGGYTF.

This clone has a handful of counts. The J gene is TRBJ2-1, the V gene TRBV5-1; no definite D call. The V and J ends lost 4 bases and 4 bases respectively, with 3 bases between them. CDR3 length equals 11 residues. Germline V CDR1 and CDR2: SGHRS, YFSETQ. CDR3 protein: CASSQYNEQFF. The CDR3 region has the DNA TGCGCCAGCAGCCAATACAATGAGCAGTTCTTC.

This chain links TRBV5-4 with TRBJ2-7; 7 bases map to TRBD1. After removal of 5 bases from V and 2 bases from J, the junction contained 13 bases not matched to a gene. The CDR3 extends over 16 amino acids. CDR1 and CDR2 (germline): SGHNT, YYREEE (reference sequence). As DNA, the CDR3 is TGTGCCAGCAGTGTTCTGCCGGGACAGCCCGCCTACGAGCAGTACTTC. It encodes CASSVLPGQPAYEQYF.

The rearrangement joins TRBV19 to TRBJ2-1; D is undetermined. The CDR3 runs to 12 residues. V lost 3 bases and J lost 9, with 9 bases in between. CDR1 and CDR2 from the germline V gene are LNHDA and SQIVND (reference sequence). The CDR3 here is CASSIPPTEQFF. Here the CDR3 DNA reads TGTGCCAGTAGTATTCCCCCTACTGAGCAGTTCTTC.

This rearrangement joins TRBV21-1 to TRBJ2-3; the table names TRBD2, a call not compared with the DNA. TRBV21-1 counts as a pseudogene. The CDR3 spans 17 residues. CDR3 bases: TGTGCCAGCAGCAAACATAGCGGGGGGGGAAGCACAGATACGCAGTATTTT. Amino acid sequence: CASSKHSGGGSTDTQYF.

The J gene is TRBJ2-5, the V gene TRBV27; D is uncertain. V was shortened by 3 bases and J by 2 bases, with 7 bases between the two germline ends. Germline CDR1 MNHEY, CDR2 SMNVEV (reference sequence). The CDR3 spans 13 residues. The CDR3 DNA reads as TGTGCCAGCAGTTTGAGATTTCAAGAGACCCAGTACTTC. It yields the protein CASSLRFQETQYF.

This rearrangement joins TRBV30 to TRBJ1-5; D is ambiguous. Germline CDR1 is GTSNPN and CDR2 is SVGIG (reference sequence). The CDR3 consists of 12 residues. The V and J ends lost 4 bases and 6 bases respectively, with 10 bases between them. CDR3 in DNA: TGTGCCTGGAATCTTGGTGGTCAGCCCCAGCATTTT. Its protein product is CAWNLGGQPQHF.

The gene calls are TRBV9 and TRBJ1-3; tentative D call: TRBD1 (6 bases). The CDR3 runs to 15 residues. V was clipped by 3 bases and J by 2 bases, with 12 bases between them. The germline gives CDR1 SGDLS, CDR2 YYNGEE. Written as DNA, the CDR3 is TGTGCCAGCAGCGAAGAGGGGGTTCCTGGAAACACCATATATTTT. Translating gives CASSEEGVPGNTIYF.